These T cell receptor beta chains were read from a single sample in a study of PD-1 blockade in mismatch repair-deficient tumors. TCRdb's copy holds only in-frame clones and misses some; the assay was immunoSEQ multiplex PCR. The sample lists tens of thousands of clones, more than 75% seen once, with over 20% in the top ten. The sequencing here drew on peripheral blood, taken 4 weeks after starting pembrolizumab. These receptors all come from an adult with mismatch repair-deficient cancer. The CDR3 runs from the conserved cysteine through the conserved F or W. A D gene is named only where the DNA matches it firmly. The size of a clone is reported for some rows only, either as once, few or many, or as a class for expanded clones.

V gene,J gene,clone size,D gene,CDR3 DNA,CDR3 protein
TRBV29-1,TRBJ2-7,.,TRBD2,TGCAGCGTTGAAGATCTAGCGGGAGGAGTAGACGAGCAGTACTTC,CSVEDLAGGVDEQYF
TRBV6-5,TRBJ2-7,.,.,TGTGCCAGCAGCCCGTCACAGGCCTCCTACGAGCAGTACTTC,CASSPSQASYEQYF
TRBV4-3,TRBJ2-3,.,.,TGCGCCAGCAGCCAAGCCCCGGGAGCGACCCTCGGAGATACGCAGTATTTT,CASSQAPGATLGDTQYF
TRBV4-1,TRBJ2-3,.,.,TGCGCCAGCAGCCAAGAAGACGGAGGCCCTCCCAAGGGAGATACGCAGTATTTT,CASSQEDGGPPKGDTQYF
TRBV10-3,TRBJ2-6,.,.,TGTGCCATCGCAGGGAGCTCTGGGGCCAACGTCCTGACTTTC,CAIAGSSGANVLTF
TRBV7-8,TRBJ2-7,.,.,TGTGCCAGCAGCTTTAACGGAGGCTACGAGCAGTACTTC,CASSFNGGYEQYF
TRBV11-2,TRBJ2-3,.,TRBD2,TGTGCCAGCAGCCCAACCAGACTAGCGGAGGGGACAGATACGCAGTATTTT,CASSPTRLAEGTDTQYF
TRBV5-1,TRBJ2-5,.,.,TGCGCCAGCAGCTTGCGCCAGGGGGGAGAGACCCAGTACTTC,CASSLRQGGETQYF
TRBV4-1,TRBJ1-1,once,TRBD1,TGCGCCAGCAGCCTGGGGACAGACCAGAAGGCTTTCTTT,CASSLGTDQKAFF
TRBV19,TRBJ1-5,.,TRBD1,TGTGCCAGTAGTGGACAGGTGGAGGCTGGCAATCAGCCCCAGCATTTT,CASSGQVEAGNQPQHF
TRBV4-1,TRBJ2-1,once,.,TGCGCCAGCAGCCAACCGGACAATGAGCAGTTCTTC,CASSQPDNEQFF
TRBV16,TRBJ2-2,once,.,TGTGCCAGCAGCCAATCGAGGGACGGGGAGCTGTTTTTT,CASSQSRDGELFF
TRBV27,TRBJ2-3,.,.,TGTGCCAGCAGTTTATACGGGAGAGGGGGAGATACGCAGTATTTT,CASSLYGRGGDTQYF
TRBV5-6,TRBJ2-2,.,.,TGTGCCAGCAGCCTGCTCGGACTGGCGAACACCGGGGAGCTGTTTTTT,CASSLLGLANTGELFF
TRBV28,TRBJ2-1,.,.,TGTGCCAGCAGTAGGGTACCTGAGCAGTTCTTC,CASSRVPEQFF
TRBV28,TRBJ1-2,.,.,TGTGCCAGCAGTTTATGGGGCAGGGTGGCCTATGGCTACACCTTC,CASSLWGRVAYGYTF
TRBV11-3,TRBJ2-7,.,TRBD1,TGTGCCAGCAGCCCATACGGACAGGTGGGGAACGAGCAGTACTTC,CASSPYGQVGNEQYF
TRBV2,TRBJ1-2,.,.,TGTGCCAGCAGGAACAGGGAGAACTATGGCTACACCTTC,CASRNRENYGYTF
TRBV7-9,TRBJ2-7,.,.,TGTGCCAGCAGCCAATATGTTGGATTGCTAGCAGAATACGAGCAGTACTTC,CASSQYVGLLAEYEQYF
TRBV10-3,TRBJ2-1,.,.,TGTGCCATCAGTGAGTCGAGAGGGATCGACCACAATGAGCAGTTCTTC,CAISESRGIDHNEQFF
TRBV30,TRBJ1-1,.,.,TGTGCCTGGAGTAGTGGGTTTTGGAGGGGAAACACTGAAGCTTTCTTT,CAWSSGFWRGNTEAFF
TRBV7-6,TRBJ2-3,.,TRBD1,TGTGCCAGCAGCCTAGACAGGGGAGATACGCAGTATTTT,CASSLDRGDTQYF
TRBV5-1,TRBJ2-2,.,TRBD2,TGCGCCAGCAGCTATCTAGCGGGAGGAGGTACCGGGGAGCTGTTTTTT,CASSYLAGGGTGELFF
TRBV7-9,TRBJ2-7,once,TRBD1,TGCGCCAGCAGCCAAAACAGGGGTAACTACGAGCAGTACTTC,CASSQNRGNYEQYF
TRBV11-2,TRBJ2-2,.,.,TGTGCCAGCAGCACAAACACCGGGGAGCTGTTTTTT,CASSTNTGELFF
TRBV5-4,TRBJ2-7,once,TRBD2,TGTGCCAGCAGAGGGACTAGCGGGAGTGACGAGCAGTACTTC,CASRGTSGSDEQYF
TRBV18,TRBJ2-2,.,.,TGTGCCAGCTCACCTGACCTACTCAGCACGAACACCGGGGAGCTGTTTTTT,CASSPDLLSTNTGELFF
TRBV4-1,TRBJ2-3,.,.,TGCGCCAGCAGCCAAGATTTGGGACGTGCTTTATCAGATACGCAGTATTTT,CASSQDLGRALSDTQYF
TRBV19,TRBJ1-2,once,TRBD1,TGTGCCAGTGAGCCGGGCGTCGGGACAGAGCTTAACTATGGCTACACCTTC,CASEPGVGTELNYGYTF
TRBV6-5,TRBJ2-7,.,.,TGTGCCAGCAGTTACTCACAGGACTCCTACGAGCAGTACTTC,CASSYSQDSYEQYF